What follows describes a single T cell receptor (beta chain). Its antigen remains unknown. Germline CDR1 and CDR2: MNHEY and SVGAGI. With 7 bases removed from V and 4 bases from J, the gap between germline ends came to 10 bases. The CDR3 extends over 12 amino acids. Expressed TCRB transcripts were sequenced because the entire RNA isolate underwent reverse transcription. Repertoires were generated with immunoSEQ multiplex PCR, while TCRdb's copy carries only in-frame clones and drops some. The table lists 200,000 to 300,000 clones, 11% of them singletons. Sorting with CD45RO/CCR7/CD25/CD127/CD95/CD27 yielded naive, central memory, regulatory and stem-like memory CD4+ cells. This specimen belongs to a study of beta chain features in type 1 diabetes. Study at large: Patient and healthy donor groups were alike in age, gender and cell yields.

Notes on the study in general: Shorter TCRB CDR3s, moderately but significantly so, were found in Type 1 diabetes patients in all four CD4+ subsets. Patients with type 1 diabetes showed fewer VDJ junction insertions and more deletions. Patients' naive, central memory and regulatory TCRB repertoires appeared more alike than those of healthy donors.

Sequencing was carried out using naive CD4+ T cells from blood. V and J are TRBV6-5 and TRBJ1-2; maybe TRBD1 (6 bases). This TCR derives from a man aged 25 to 40 with type 1 diabetes. Here the CDR3 DNA reads TGTGCCAGCACACAGGGCCGCTATGGCTACACCTTC. Translation: CASTQGRYGYTF.